The 3 T cell receptor beta chains in this list originate from one sample, sequenced in a study of blood T cell repertoires in COVID-19. Clones were sequenced by immunoSEQ multiplex PCR, and TCRdb holds only the in-frame ones, with some missing. The sample includes around 340,000 clones, approximately 86% of them seen just once. The sequencing sample was made of peripheral blood. The source of these receptors is a woman aged 60 to 75 with COVID-19, enrolled during active disease.

This chain uses TRBV19 with TRBJ1-1, with 11 positions matching TRBD1. The ends lost 6 bases at V and 1 base at J; junction bases unmatched: 1. This CDR3 contains 14 residues. From germline, CDR1 is LNHDA and CDR2 SQIVND (reference sequence). CDR3 nucleotide sequence: TGTGCCAGTAGGGGGACAGGGGGGAACACTGAAGCTTTCTTT. Its protein is CASRGTGGNTEAFF.

The gene calls are TRBV11-3 and TRBJ2-7; 7 bases are a match to TRBD1. The CDR3 extends over 14 amino acids. The ends lost 6 bases at V and 2 bases at J; junction bases unmatched: 7. Germline assignment: CDR1 SGHNT and CDR2 YENEEA. The CDR3 sequence is CASRWRQGPYEQYF. CDR3 DNA sequence: TGTGCCAGCAGGTGGCGACAGGGTCCCTACGAGCAGTACTTC.

This clone was detected once. This chain joins TRBV6-1 and TRBJ1-3, with D maybe TRBD1 (6 bases). This CDR3 is 14 amino acids long. V gave up 2 bases and J gave up 6 bases, with 11 bases separating them. The V gene's germline CDR1 is MNHNS and CDR2 SASEGT. The chain's CDR3 is CASSEMGHQNTIYF. The CDR3 DNA reads as TGTGCCAGCAGTGAAATGGGACACCAAAACACCATATATTTT.